This record looks at one T cell receptor beta chain sequence and its context. The antigen is undetermined. This sample is part of a study of shared clonotypes between healthy human individuals. The overall study: Samples came from a couple of female and a few male donors aged 18 to 49.

The germline V gene has CDR1 GTSNPN and CDR2 SVGIG (reference sequence). V was shortened by 0 bases and J by 0 bases, with 5 bases between the two germline ends. The CDR3 runs 13 residues. Study-level findings and limits: Only blood was sampled, and tissue TCR repertoires likely differ from blood ones. Limitation of the genetic and exposure-history diversity represented came from the few donors.

The authors distributed each subset's genomic DNA evenly over several immunoSEQ plates. Some clones are missing from TCRdb's copy, which holds only in-frame ones; the method was immunoSEQ multiplex PCR. The sample yields about half a million clones, about 85% seen once. The specimen sequenced was PBMCs. This rearrangement joins TRBV30 to TRBJ1-1; D unclear. The sequence was collected from a woman in her thirties or forties in good health. Some clones in this sample may be carry-over from other donors' samples. The CDR3 region is CAWSVGVNTEAFF. DNA for the CDR3: TGTGCCTGGAGTGTTGGGGTGAACACTGAAGCTTTCTTT. The whole variable domain, filled in from reference TRBV30 and TRBJ1-1, reads SQTIHQWPATLVQPVGSPLSLECTVEGTSNPNLYWYRQAAGRGLQLLFYSVGIGQISSEVPQNLSASRPQDRQFILSSKKLLLSDSGFYLCAWSVGVNTEAFFGQGTRLTVV.